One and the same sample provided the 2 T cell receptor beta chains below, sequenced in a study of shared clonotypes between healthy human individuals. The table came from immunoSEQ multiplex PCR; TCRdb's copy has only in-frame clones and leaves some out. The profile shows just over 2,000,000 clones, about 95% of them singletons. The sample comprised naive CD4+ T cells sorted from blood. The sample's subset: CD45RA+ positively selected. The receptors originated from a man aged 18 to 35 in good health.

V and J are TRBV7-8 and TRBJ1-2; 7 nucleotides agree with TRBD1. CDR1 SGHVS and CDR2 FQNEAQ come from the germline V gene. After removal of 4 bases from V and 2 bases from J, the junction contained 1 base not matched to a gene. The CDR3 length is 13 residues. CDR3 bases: TGTGCCAGCAGCTGGGGACAGAACTATGGCTACACCTTC. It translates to CASSWGQNYGYTF.

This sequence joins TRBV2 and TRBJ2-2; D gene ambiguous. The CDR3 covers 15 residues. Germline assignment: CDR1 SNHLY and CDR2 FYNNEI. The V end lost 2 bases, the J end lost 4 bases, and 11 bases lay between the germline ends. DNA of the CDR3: TGTGCCAGCAGTGAAAGTGGAGTCCCCACCGGGGAGCTGTTTTTT. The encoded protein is CASSESGVPTGELFF.